This T cell receptor beta chain was recorded in a study of metastatic and nonmetastatic thyroid tumors. About the research overall: The comparison covered peripheral blood and tumor or nodule tissue in malignant and benign thyroid patients. Study results and caveats: Significantly higher TCR beta diversity was reportedly seen in malignant thyroid tumors than benign nodules, in blood and tumor.

Every patient underwent thyroid surgery untreated. As regards this clone: Its target is unknown.

TCRdb reanalyzed the PCR reads with MiXCR. The sample consists of 20,000 to 25,000 clones, roughly 12% of them appearing once. The V segment lost 3 bases and the J segment 2 bases; nucleotides outside the gene matches: 5. Germline V gene data show CDR1 as LNHDA and CDR2 as SQIVND (reference sequence). The CDR3 extends over 15 amino acids. This receptor was obtained from a female donor with papillary thyroid cancer or a benign thyroid nodule (not recorded which). Some clones in this sample may be carry-over from other donors' samples. The sample taken for sequencing was blood. This sequence joins TRBV19 and TRBJ1-2; 8 bases fit TRBD1. Here the CDR3 DNA reads TGTGCCAGTAGTATCACACAGGGGGGAAACTATGGCTACACCTTC. Its translation is CASSITQGGNYGYTF. Filled out from reference TRBV19 and TRBJ1-2, the complete variable domain reads DGGITQSPKYLFRKEGQNVTLSCEQNLNHDAMYWYRQDPGQGLRLIYYSQIVNDFQKGDIAEGYSVSREKKESFPLTVTSAQKNPTAFYLCASSITQGGNYGYTFGSGTRLTVV.